These T cell receptor beta chains were read from a single sample in a study of cytomegalovirus exposure and HLA in healthy donors. Generated by immunoSEQ multiplex PCR, the TCRdb table keeps only in-frame clones and is missing some. Here the sample spans about 150,000 clones, around 84% being singletons. The sample consisted of PBMCs. These receptors were taken from a woman between 18 and 30 years old in good health and CMV-seronegative. Each CDR3 is given with its conserved first and last residue. A D gene is named only where the DNA matches it firmly. The size entry is marked missing in some rows and otherwise reads once, few, many or a size class.

v_gene,len,j_gene,abundance,d_gene,CDR3aa,CDR3nt
TRBV7-9,16,TRBJ2-3,.,TRBD2,CASSLGTSGNTDTQYF,TGTGCCAGCAGCTTAGGTACTAGCGGAAACACAGATACGCAGTATTTT
TRBV7-2,17,TRBJ2-7,.,TRBD2,CASSLGPSGSVGYEQYF,TGTGCCAGCAGCTTAGGTCCTAGCGGGAGTGTTGGGTACGAGCAGTACTTC
TRBV6-5,14,TRBJ2-7,.,.,CASRNRRAGPGQYF,TGTGCCAGCAGAAACCGGAGGGCAGGCCCCGGGCAGTACTTC
TRBV30,12,TRBJ1-5,.,.,CAWSTGNQPQHF,TGTGCCTGGAGTACGGGCAATCAGCCCCAGCATTTT
TRBV28,16,TRBJ1-5,.,.,CASSYVPQTGNQPQHF,TGTGCCAGCAGTTATGTCCCCCAGACAGGCAATCAGCCCCAGCATTTT
TRBV15,12,TRBJ1-4,.,.,CATRGGDRKLFF,TGTGCCACCCGAGGGGGGGACCGAAAACTGTTTTTT
TRBV13,20,TRBJ2-3,.,TRBD2,CASSPSGGDQATTSTDTQYF,TGTGCCAGCTCTCCTAGCGGGGGGGATCAAGCGACCACTAGCACAGATACGCAGTATTTT
TRBV19,16,TRBJ2-1,.,TRBD2,CASRRLAGGLHNEQFF,TGTGCCAGTAGAAGACTAGCGGGAGGCCTACACAATGAGCAGTTCTTC
TRBV6-6,16,TRBJ1-1,few,.,CASSWSQGRLNTEAFF,TGTGCCAGCAGTTGGTCGCAGGGCCGACTGAACACTGAAGCTTTCTTT
TRBV5-4,13,TRBJ2-4,.,TRBD1,CASSWDRASIQYF,TGTGCCAGCAGCTGGGACAGGGCTTCCATTCAGTACTTC
TRBV7-2,17,TRBJ2-7,.,TRBD1,CASSQQTGPRVYYEQYF,TGTGCCAGCAGCCAACAGACAGGGCCGAGAGTTTACTACGAGCAGTACTTC
TRBV5-1,16,TRBJ2-3,.,TRBD2,CASSFTSGSNADTQYF,TGCGCCAGCAGCTTCACTAGCGGGAGTAATGCAGATACGCAGTATTTT
TRBV7-2,11,TRBJ1-1,.,TRBD1,CASRGGGEAFF,TGTGCCAGCCGAGGGGGCGGTGAAGCTTTCTTT
TRBV29-1,13,TRBJ2-7,.,TRBD2,CSGRAGGPGEQYF,TGCAGCGGAAGAGCGGGAGGGCCGGGAGAGCAGTACTTC
TRBV29-1,14,TRBJ1-4,.,TRBD1,CSVAGTGRGEKLFF,TGCAGCGTTGCTGGGACAGGGAGAGGTGAAAAACTGTTTTTT
TRBV19,14,TRBJ2-2,.,.,CATPSPGSTGELFF,TGTGCCACCCCGTCCCCGGGTTCGACCGGGGAGCTGTTTTTT
TRBV9,14,TRBJ2-1,.,.,CASSVAGPYNEQFF,TGTGCCAGCAGCGTGGCGGGACCTTACAATGAGCAGTTCTTC
TRBV12-2,16,TRBJ2-2,once,.,CASRLGLAGGHRELFF,TGTGCAAGTCGCCTGGGACTAGCGGGGGGCCACCGGGAGCTGTTTTTT
TRBV25-1,15,TRBJ1-2,.,.,CASSRTGVTSYGYTF,TGTGCCAGCAGTCGCACAGGAGTAACCTCCTATGGCTACACCTTC
TRBV6-1,15,TRBJ2-1,few,.,CASSESSTSHNEQFF,TGTGCCAGCAGTGAAAGCAGTACTAGTCACAATGAGCAGTTCTTC
TRBV6-5,15,TRBJ2-7,.,TRBD2,CASRMTTSGTYEQYF,TGTGCCAGCAGGATGACGACTAGCGGTACCTACGAGCAGTACTTC
TRBV4-3,15,TRBJ1-6,.,TRBD1,CASSQGDRGNSPLHF,TGCGCCAGCAGCCAAGGGGACAGGGGGAATTCACCCCTCCACTTT
TRBV14,15,TRBJ2-7,.,TRBD1,CASSQDGTEDYEQYF,TGTGCCAGCAGCCAAGACGGGACAGAGGACTACGAGCAGTACTTC
TRBV28,16,TRBJ2-7,.,TRBD2,CASSFQLAGSSYEQYF,TGTGCCAGCAGTTTTCAGCTAGCGGGCAGCTCCTACGAGCAGTACTTC
TRBV9,14,TRBJ1-2,.,.,CASSVAEGPYGYTF,TGTGCCAGCAGCGTAGCGGAGGGTCCTTATGGCTACACCTTC
TRBV30,17,TRBJ1-6,.,.,CAWGVGQGGKYNSPLHF,TGTGCCTGGGGCGTTGGCCAGGGAGGGAAGTATAATTCACCCCTCCACTTT
TRBV15,11,TRBJ2-1,.,.,CATSNGREQFF,TGTGCCACCAGCAACGGTCGTGAGCAGTTCTTC
TRBV19,16,TRBJ1-1,.,TRBD1,CAGSIITTRGRTEAFF,TGTGCCGGTAGTATCATCACAACCAGGGGGCGGACTGAAGCTTTCTTT
TRBV7-8,14,TRBJ2-7,.,TRBD1,CASSPNWDRDEQYF,TGTGCCAGCAGCCCCAATTGGGACAGAGACGAGCAGTACTTC
TRBV7-6,20,TRBJ2-7,.,TRBD2,CASSAGVASGGLKSSYEQYF,TGTGCCAGCAGCGCGGGGGTGGCTAGCGGGGGGCTCAAGAGCTCCTACGAGCAGTACTTC
TRBV4-2,15,TRBJ1-2,.,.,CASSQTRDINYGYTF,TGTGCCAGCAGCCAGACCCGGGACATTAACTATGGCTACACCTTC
TRBV7-2,14,TRBJ2-1,.,.,CASSFGGSNNEQFF,TGTGCCAGCAGCTTTGGGGGCAGTAACAATGAGCAGTTCTTC
TRBV29-1,12,TRBJ1-2,once,TRBD1,CSVGGTGGAYTF,TGCAGCGTTGGCGGGACAGGGGGCGCCTACACCTTC
TRBV5-1,15,TRBJ2-2,.,.,CASGPGSADTGELFF,TGCGCCAGCGGACCGGGGTCCGCGGACACCGGGGAGCTGTTTTTT
TRBV29-1,17,TRBJ2-7,.,TRBD2,CSVVLLSSGRHNDEQYF,TGCAGCGTTGTGTTGCTGTCTAGCGGGAGGCATAACGACGAGCAGTACTTC
TRBV11-2,14,TRBJ2-3,.,TRBD2,CASNKGLITDTQYF,TGTGCCAGCAACAAGGGACTAATCACAGATACGCAGTATTTT
TRBV7-9,16,TRBJ2-3,.,TRBD2,CASSLRLAVSTDTQYF,TGTGCCAGCAGCTTACGACTAGCGGTTAGCACAGATACGCAGTATTTT
TRBV11-2,16,TRBJ1-2,.,.,CASSSPGTLTNYGYTF,TGTGCCAGCAGCTCCCCCGGGACTCTTACCAACTATGGCTACACCTTC
TRBV7-9,16,TRBJ1-5,.,.,CSSSSGWDNSNQPQHF,TGTTCCAGCAGCTCGGGGTGGGACAATAGCAATCAGCCCCAGCATTTT
TRBV15,17,TRBJ2-7,.,TRBD1,CATSRESAGGASYEQYF,TGTGCCACCAGCAGAGAGTCGGCAGGGGGCGCGTCCTACGAGCAGTACTTC
TRBV9,15,TRBJ2-2,once,.,CASSEGSIEAGELFF,TGTGCCAGCAGCGAGGGGTCGATAGAGGCCGGGGAGCTGTTTTTT
TRBV5-5,15,TRBJ2-1,.,.,CASSLDGGSYNEQFF,TGTGCCAGCAGCTTGGACGGCGGGTCCTACAATGAGCAGTTCTTC
TRBV30,14,TRBJ1-6,.,.,CAWSSSRGSTPLHF,TGTGCCTGGAGCTCCAGCAGGGGTTCAACACCCCTCCACTTT
TRBV5-8,13,TRBJ2-2,.,TRBD1,CASRKQGSGELFF,TGTGCCAGCAGGAAACAGGGGTCCGGGGAGCTGTTTTTT
TRBV7-3,15,TRBJ2-7,.,.,CASTSSRAYRHEQYF,TGTGCCAGCACGTCGTCGAGAGCGTACCGCCACGAGCAGTACTTC
TRBV6-5,13,TRBJ1-2,once,.,CASTQGTIGGYTF,TGTGCCAGCACCCAGGGAACGATTGGGGGCTACACCTTC
TRBV7-3,17,TRBJ1-2,once,TRBD1,CASSPYGTGDANYGYTF,TGTGCCAGCAGCCCGTACGGGACAGGGGACGCTAACTATGGCTACACCTTC
TRBV30,15,TRBJ2-1,.,.,CAWSVRSGSYNEQFF,TGTGCCTGGAGTGTTCGGAGCGGGTCCTACAATGAGCAGTTCTTC
TRBV19,16,TRBJ2-3,.,TRBD2,CASSTGRGGAGGTQYF,TGTGCCAGTAGTACAGGACGGGGGGGCGCGGGGGGTACGCAGTATTTT
TRBV29-1,14,TRBJ1-2,.,TRBD1,CSVAPTGLNYGYTF,TGCAGCGTTGCCCCGACAGGGCTTAACTATGGCTACACCTTC
TRBV7-6,14,TRBJ2-5,.,TRBD1,CASSLGTGLETQYF,TGTGCCAGCAGCTTAGGGACAGGGTTGGAGACCCAGTACTTC
TRBV7-9,16,TRBJ1-2,few,.,CASSPSLGGVNYGYTF,TGTGCCAGCAGCCCTTCTCTGGGGGGGGTTAACTATGGCTACACCTTC
TRBV7-2,14,TRBJ2-2,once,.,CASSFGRRTGELFF,TGTGCCAGCAGCTTCGGACGGAGGACCGGGGAGCTGTTTTTT
TRBV10-3,18,TRBJ2-3,.,TRBD2,CAIRLKGRSGPSTDTQYF,TGTGCCATCAGGCTTAAGGGGCGTAGCGGGCCGAGCACAGATACGCAGTATTTT
TRBV2,12,TRBJ2-7,.,.,CASSQSPYEQYF,TGTGCCAGCAGCCAATCCCCCTACGAGCAGTACTTC
TRBV25-1,14,TRBJ2-3,.,.,CASNGGTGPDTQYF,TGTGCCAGCAATGGCGGGACCGGGCCAGATACGCAGTATTTT
TRBV18,14,TRBJ2-5,few,.,CASSPPSREETQYF,TGTGCCAGCTCACCACCTTCCAGGGAAGAGACCCAGTACTTC
TRBV30,12,TRBJ1-5,.,.,CAWSRGKEPQHF,TGTGCCTGGAGTAGAGGAAAAGAGCCCCAGCATTTT
TRBV28,16,TRBJ1-4,.,.,CASSLSFSGANEKLFF,TGTGCCAGCAGTTTATCTTTCTCGGGTGCTAATGAAAAACTGTTTTTT
TRBV9,17,TRBJ2-5,.,TRBD2,CASSPRTSGRFEETQYF,TGTGCCAGCAGCCCCCGGACTAGCGGGAGGTTCGAAGAGACCCAGTACTTC